The T cell receptor (beta chain) under discussion was sequenced for a study of graft-versus-host responses after intestinal transplantation (dated by TCRdb to the early 2020s). Describing the broader study: The transplants that recipients got were multivisceral, liver-intestinal, or isolated intestinal. Every recipient was given anti-thymocyte globulin induction, followed by 2 to 4 years of maintenance tacrolimus and steroids. After intestinal transplantation, graft-versus-host and host-versus-graft alloreactive T cell clones in the graft, circulation and bone marrow were tracked using bulk TCR-beta CDR3 sequencing. Alloreactive clones were identified by sequencing pre-transplant mixed lymphocyte reaction products and comparing these products with unstimulated pre-transplant donor and recipient T cells. Of the 20 to 25 intestinal transplant recipients enrolled in the cohort, one of whom was a retransplant, a few patients without pretransplant specimens were excluded. A peak of at least 4% donor T cells among recipient peripheral blood mononuclear cells was the definition used for donor T cell macrochimerism. Samples from three later patients were sequenced in-house on an Illumina MiSeq with MiXCR processing rather than by the commercial service.

Results the study describes overall, beyond this receptor: Early after transplant, peak levels of circulating GvH clones were associated with declines in HvG clones. GvH clones were detected in recipient bone marrow, and some appeared earlier in ileal mucosa or blood, consistent with an intestinal mucosal origin. In the allografts of patients with donor T cell macrochimerism, GvH to HvG T cell clonal ratios were high. Conclusions were limited by the relatively low number and heterogeneity of intestinal transplant patients.

The time point label of this sample denotes: cells obtained before transplantation from donor or recipient. CD3+CD4+ and CD3+CD8+ populations were FACS-sorted from unstimulated pre-transplant donor and recipient cells taken from spleen or lymph nodes. Library creation used the immunoSEQ multiplex PCR assay. For most patients, genomic DNA was isolated with the Qiagen DNeasy Blood and Tissue Kit and shipped frozen to Adaptive Biotechnologies for TCR sequencing. High-throughput TCR-beta CDR3 sequencing of genomic DNA from most patients was performed by Adaptive Biotechnologies. In the paper's pipeline: TCR sequencing data were retrieved from Adaptive's ImmunoSEQ software for roughly 17 patients, whereas a few other patients were processed with MiXCR and VDJtools. CD4 versus CD8 sorting errors were corrected by removing sequences found in both subsets at a frequency ratio below 5:1. CDR3 nucleotide sequences shared between donor and recipient were removed because the origin of such sequences could not be assigned. At least 2-fold expansion over unstimulated cells and a minimum CFSE-low frequency of 0.002% (template counts) or 0.001% (read counts) were required for clones to be classified as alloreactive. Clones detected in sequenced pre-transplant spleen, lymph node, or MLR CFSE-low populations of the donor or recipient were defined as mappable. Cumulative frequency of alloreactive clones was calculated as a percentage of all sequences weighted by copy number. The table comes from immuneACCESS by way of TCRdb, which keeps in-frame sequences with V and J called. Part of the clones is missing from these tables; in studies checked, under half for an unresolved V gene and the rest for unknown reasons. The V and J calls and the clone size are those of that table, but D and trimming were determined from the DNA. The sample records roughly 120,000 clones, roughly 95% of which are singletons. The leading ten clones occupy 0.4% to 0.55% of the sample.

Turning to this clone: There is no known antigen for this receptor. Base quality data are lacking; no much larger clone is found one base away.

The V end loses 8 bases and the J end loses 1 base, and a stretch of 9 bases separates them. Per the germline V gene (reference sequence), LNHDA is the CDR1 and SQIVND is the CDR2. The CDR3, cysteine through phenylalanine, is 12 amino acids long. The retained sequence is limited to the CDR3, 36 bases, with the frame set at the first base. This sample comprised unstimulated CD8+ T cells sorted from spleen or lymph node cells, obtained before intestinal transplant. This TCR was sampled from a human donor who received an intestinal transplant. Recombination connected TRBV19 to TRBJ2-7; the D segment could be TRBD2, given 6 matching bases. The nucleotides read TGTGCCAGTTCGGGGGAGTCCTACGAGCAGTACTTC. Its protein reads: CASSGESYEQYF. When the CDR3 is completed using the reference TRBV19 and TRBJ2-7 genes on either side, the full variable domain is DGGITQSPKYLFRKEGQNVTLSCEQNLNHDAMYWYRQDPGQGLRLIYYSQIVNDFQKGDIAEGYSVSREKKESFPLTVTSAQKNPTAFYLCASSGESYEQYFGPGTRLTVT.